Described below is a single TCR beta chain sequence and its context. Its target is unknown. TCRdb's table, derived via immunoSEQ multiplex PCR, lists solely in-frame clones and lacks some. The sample has under 1,100,000 clones, about 76% seen once; the top ten hold about 1.5%. Healthy and HIV-negative, the adult donors had no recent acute infections or vaccinations. Every one of the donors was a Caucasian adult that lived in Nashville, Tennessee. The data were taken from a study of shared clonotypes between healthy human individuals. Study outcomes and limitations: Naive CD4 clonotypes overlapped across several donors at about 5.2%.

The source material was memory CD4+ T cells sorted from blood. Subset reported: CD45RA-negative fraction. This clonotype was sampled from a man aged 18 to 29 in good health.

The CDR3 region has the DNA TGCGCCAGCAGCCAACAAACGGGTGAGGAGACCCAGTACTTC. Translating gives CASSQQTGEETQYF. This chain links TRBV5-1 with TRBJ2-5; unclear D gene. Germline V gene data show CDR1 as SGHRS and CDR2 as YFSETQ. The ends were cut back, 4 bases at V and 5 bases at J, with 15 bases in the middle. This CDR3 comprises 14 residues.